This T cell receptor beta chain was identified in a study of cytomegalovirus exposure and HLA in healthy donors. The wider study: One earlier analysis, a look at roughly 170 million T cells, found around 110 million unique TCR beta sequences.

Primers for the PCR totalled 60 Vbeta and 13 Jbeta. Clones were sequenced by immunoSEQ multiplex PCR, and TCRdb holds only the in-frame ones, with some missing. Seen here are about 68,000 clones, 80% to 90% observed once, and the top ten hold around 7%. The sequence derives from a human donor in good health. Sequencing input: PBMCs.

This CDR3 reads CASSLAGGPYNEQFF. The DNA of the CDR3 is TGTGCCAGCTCTCTAGCGGGGGGGCCGTACAATGAGCAGTTCTTC. This sequence joins TRBV7-3 and TRBJ2-1; TRBD2 agrees at 12 bases. Germline V lookup: CDR1 SGHTA, CDR2 FQGTGA. The CDR3 length is 15 residues. V was pared by 8 bases and J by 4 bases, with 6 bases of the junction left unmatched. Filled out from reference TRBV7-3 and TRBJ2-1, the complete variable domain reads GAGVSQTPSNKVTEKGKYVELRCDPISGHTALYWYRQSLGQGPEFLIYFQGTGAADDSGLPNDRFFAVRPEGSVSTLKIQRTERGDSAVYLCASSLAGGPYNEQFFGPGTRLTVL.